These 9 T cell receptor beta chains share one sample of origin, sequenced in a study of OX40 agonist ivuxolimab in advanced cancers. Measured with immunoSEQ multiplex PCR; TCRdb has only the in-frame clones, and not every one. The sample lists some 90,000 clones, roughly 87% occurring once. The sequencing here drew on CD4+ or CD8+ T cells sorted from blood, taken in a trial of the OX40 agonist ivuxolimab. These receptors came from an adult with an advanced solid tumor such as melanoma, head and neck, liver or kidney cancer.

The chain uses TRBV18 and TRBJ2-7, with 7 bases matching TRBD1. The CDR3 extends over 14 amino acids. The J segment lost 4 bases and the V segment lost 6 bases, leaving 9 bases of the junction unmatched. In germline, CDR1 is KGHSH, CDR2 LQKENI. The CDR3 DNA is TGTGCCAGCTCCCCTCGCGAGGGGGCGTACGAGCAGTACTTC. Residues: CASSPREGAYEQYF. The full variable domain, its missing parts supplied by reference TRBV18 and TRBJ2-7, is NAGVMQNPRHLVRRRGQEARLRCSPMKGHSHVYWYRQLPEEGLKFMVYLQKENIIDESGMPKERFSAEFPKEGPSILRIQQVVRGDSAAYFCASSPREGAYEQYFGPGTRLTVT.

The CDR3 coding sequence is TGTGCCAGTAGAGCCGGGACAATGGCTAATGAAAAACTGTTTTTT. This gives the protein CASRAGTMANEKLFF. The rearrangement links TRBV19 to TRBJ1-4; possibly TRBD1 for D (6 bases). The V end was cut by 6 bases, the J end by 3 bases, with 14 bases between. Germline V gene lookup returns CDR1 LNHDA and CDR2 SQIVND (reference sequence). This CDR3 comprises 15 residues.

The chain recombines TRBV7-9 with TRBJ2-3, with 9 bases identical to TRBD2. CDR3 length: 16 amino acids. CDR1 is SEHNR and CDR2 is FQNEAQ in the germline V gene (reference sequence). J lost 3 bases, V lost 4 bases, and 8 bases had no gene match. The CDR3 nucleotides read TGTGCCAGCAGCTCCCGCGGGGGGGCCGTTACAGATACGCAGTATTTT. The encoded protein is CASSSRGGAVTDTQYF.

Regarding this clone: Other DNA sequences from this sample encode an identical CDR3 as well. J is TRBJ1-1 and V is TRBV5-1; possibly TRBD1 for D (5 bases). Germline V gene sequence: CDR1 SGHRS, CDR2 YFSETQ. CDR3 length equals 14 residues. Between the trimmed V and J ends, which lost 0 bases and 4 bases, there was a span of 10 bases. The CDR3 is CASSLGGRGTEAFF. In DNA, the CDR3 is TGCGCCAGCAGCTTGGGGGGCCGGGGCACTGAAGCTTTCTTT.

The V gene is TRBV9, the J gene TRBJ2-3, with 12 bases lining up with TRBD2. Germline loops: CDR1 SGDLS, CDR2 YYNGEE. The CDR3 spans 17 residues. V trimming: 3 bases; J trimming: 4 bases; junction bases outside the gene matches: 9. In DNA form, the CDR3 reads TGTGCCAGCAGCGCCCCTAGCGGGGGGGCCGTAGCAGATACGCAGTATTTT. Its translation is CASSAPSGGAVADTQYF.

The gene calls are TRBV29-1 and TRBJ1-1; 8 bases fit TRBD1. Germline loops: CDR1 SQVTM, CDR2 ANQGSEA. The CDR3 consists of 12 residues. With 4 bases clipped from V and 5 bases from J, the junction kept 3 bases outside the gene matches. CDR3 protein: CSVGTGRTEAFF. CDR3 bases: TGCAGCGTTGGGACAGGGCGGACTGAAGCTTTCTTT.

The V gene is TRBV18, the J gene TRBJ1-5; a weak D match, TRBD1 (5 bases). The CDR3 length is 18 residues. The ends were cut back, 2 bases at V and 0 bases at J, with 17 bases in the middle. From germline, CDR1 is KGHSH and CDR2 LQKENI. CDR3 loop: CASSPGPRGHDSNQPQHF. The CDR3 region has the DNA TGTGCCAGCTCACCAGGGCCAAGGGGCCACGATAGCAATCAGCCCCAGCATTTT.

Only a few counts were recorded for this clone. V gene TRBV6-1 combines with J gene TRBJ2-7; 7 bases align to TRBD1. The CDR3 runs 11 residues. CDR1 MNHNS and CDR2 SASEGT come from the germline V gene. V dropped 4 bases and J dropped 9; count of bases not matched to a gene: 3. CDR3 DNA: TGTGCCAGCAGTGGAACAGGGGTGCAGTACTTC. Translation: CASSGTGVQYF.

The chain recombines TRBV25-1 with TRBJ2-7, with D uncertain. The CDR3 contains 11 residues. In germline, CDR1 is MGHDK, CDR2 SYGVNS. Trimming left V 4 bases short and J 3 bases short, with 4 bases between. CDR3 sequence reads: CASSADYEQYF. The CDR3 nucleotides read TGTGCCAGCAGTGCTGACTACGAGCAGTACTTC.